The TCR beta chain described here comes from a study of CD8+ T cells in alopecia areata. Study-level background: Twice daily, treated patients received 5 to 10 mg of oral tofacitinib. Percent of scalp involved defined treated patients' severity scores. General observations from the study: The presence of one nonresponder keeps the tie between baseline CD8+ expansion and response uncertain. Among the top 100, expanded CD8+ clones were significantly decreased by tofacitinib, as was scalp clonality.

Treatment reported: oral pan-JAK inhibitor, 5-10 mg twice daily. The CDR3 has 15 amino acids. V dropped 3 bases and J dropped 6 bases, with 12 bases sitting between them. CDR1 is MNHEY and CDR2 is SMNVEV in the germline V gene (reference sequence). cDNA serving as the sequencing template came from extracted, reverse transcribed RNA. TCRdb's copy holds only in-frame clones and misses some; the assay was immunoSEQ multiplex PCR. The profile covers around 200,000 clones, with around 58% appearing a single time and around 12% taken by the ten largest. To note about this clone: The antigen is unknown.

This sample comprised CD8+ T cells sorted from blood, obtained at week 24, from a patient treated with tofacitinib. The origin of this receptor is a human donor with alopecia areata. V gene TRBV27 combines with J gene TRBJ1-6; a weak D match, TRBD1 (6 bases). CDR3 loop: CASSFYRVRNSPLHF. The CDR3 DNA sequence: TGTGCCAGCAGTTTTTACAGGGTTCGTAATTCACCCCTCCACTTT.